Presented here are 30 T cell receptor beta chains from one specimen sequenced in a study of technical replicates of blood from several donors. Data came from immunoSEQ multiplex PCR; TCRdb stores just in-frame clones and leaves some out. Here the sample spans tens of thousands of clones, roughly 94% being singletons. The sequenced sample was T cells isolated from PBMCs. These receptors were taken from a human donor in good health.

The gene calls are TRBV25-1 and TRBJ2-7; 14 nucleotides match TRBD2. After removal of 8 bases from V and 6 bases from J, the junction contained 3 bases not matched to a gene. This CDR3 is built from 13 residues. CDR1 is MGHDK, CDR2 SYGVNS, per germline. In DNA, the CDR3 is TGTGCCAGCGGACTAGCGGGAGGTAGCGAGCAGTACTTC. Translating it yields CASGLAGGSEQYF.

The chain recombines TRBV5-1 with TRBJ2-3, with TRBD1 identical over 12 bases. From germline, CDR1 is SGHRS and CDR2 YFSETQ. CDR3 length: 15 residues. The V segment lost 2 bases and the J segment 6 bases; nucleotides outside the gene matches: 4. CDR3 DNA: TGCGCCAGCAGCTTCCGGGACAGGGGGCCTGATACGCAGTATTTT. This encodes CASSFRDRGPDTQYF.

The chain couples TRBV6-5 to TRBJ2-1, with TRBD2 identical over 11 bases. The trim removed 6 bases at V and 4 bases at J, leaving 5 bases unmatched. The CDR3 has 15 amino acids. From germline, CDR1 is MNHEY and CDR2 SVGAGI. Here the CDR3 reads CASRIAGGSYNEQFF. In nucleotides, the CDR3 is TGTGCCAGCAGGATAGCGGGAGGGTCTTACAATGAGCAGTTCTTC.

The rearrangement joins TRBV7-2 to TRBJ2-7; D remains ambiguous. Germline CDR1 is SGHTA and CDR2 is FQGNSA. Between the trimmed V and J ends, which lost 2 bases and 5 bases, there was a span of 13 bases. The CDR3 has 14 amino acids. Here the CDR3 reads CASSLLSSINEQYF. CDR3 bases: TGTGCCAGCAGCTTATTGTCTAGTATTAACGAGCAGTACTTC.

This chain connects TRBV7-3 to TRBJ2-2, with D possibly being TRBD2 (5 bases). This CDR3 comprises 15 residues. Trimming left V 5 bases short and J 1 base short, with 11 bases between. CDR1 is SGHTA, CDR2 FQGTGA, per germline. The CDR3 sequence is CASSPRAMNTGELFF. For the CDR3, the DNA is TGTGCCAGCAGCCCGCGGGCCATGAACACCGGGGAGCTGTTTTTT.

This chain uses TRBV10-3 with TRBJ2-1; 14 nucleotides match TRBD2. This CDR3 contains 16 residues. V lost 7 bases and J lost 2; bases outside the gene matches: 4. The germline V gene has CDR1 ENHRY and CDR2 SYGVKD. This CDR3 reads CAITGTSGSPYNEQFF. The CDR3 region has the DNA TGTGCCATCACAGGGACTAGCGGGAGTCCCTACAATGAGCAGTTCTTC.

The chain combines TRBV6-5 with TRBJ1-2; D is unresolved. Trimming took 2 bases from V and 8 from J, leaving 18 bases between them. The CDR3 extends over 15 amino acids. Germline V gene data show CDR1 as MNHEY and CDR2 as SVGAGI. CDR3 region: CASSYSGPTTGGYTF. The CDR3 DNA reads as TGTGCCAGCAGTTACAGCGGACCCACGACTGGGGGCTACACCTTC.

V usage is TRBV5-1 and J usage is TRBJ2-1; tentative D call: TRBD1 (6 bases). This CDR3 is built from 15 residues. The ends were cut back, 0 bases at V and 0 bases at J, with 7 bases in the middle. Germline V CDR1 and CDR2: SGHRS, YFSETQ. CDR3 coding DNA: TGCGCCAGCAGCTTGGCCAGGGGCTCCTACAATGAGCAGTTCTTC. Protein product: CASSLARGSYNEQFF.

The gene calls are TRBV6-1 and TRBJ1-1; weak D call: TRBD1 (5 bases). Germline assignment: CDR1 MNHNS and CDR2 SASEGT. The ends were cut back, 2 bases at V and 4 bases at J, with 11 bases in the middle. The CDR3 sequence is 14 residues long. The CDR3 nucleotides are TGTGCCAGCAGTGAAAGGAGCCAGGGCACTGAAGCTTTCTTT. Amino acid sequence: CASSERSQGTEAFF.

The chain combines TRBV5-1 with TRBJ1-3; TRBD1 is a possible D gene (6 bases). The CDR3 is made up of 15 amino acids. Trimming removed 4 bases from V and 0 bases from J, with 11 bases in between. CDR1 and CDR2 (germline): SGHRS, YFSETQ. CDR3 bases: TGCGCCAGCAGCCACAACAGGGCCTCTGGAAACACCATATATTTT. Its translation is CASSHNRASGNTIYF.

The chain is built from TRBV29-1 and TRBJ1-5, with TRBD1 matching over 8 bases. After removal of 6 bases from V and 6 bases from J, the junction contained 10 bases not matched to a gene. The germline V gene encodes CDR1 SQVTM and CDR2 ANQGSEA. There are 14 residues in the CDR3. CDR3 DNA sequence: TGCAGCGTCGTGACAGGGGAAATCGGTCAGCCCCAGCATTTT. Protein: CSVVTGEIGQPQHF.

V and J are TRBV11-2 and TRBJ1-5, with unresolved D. The CDR3 extends over 13 amino acids. CDR1 is SGHAT, CDR2 FQNNGV, per germline. V was pared by 0 bases and J by 8 bases, with 8 bases between. For the CDR3, the DNA is TGTGCCAGCAGCTTAGAGGAGGGTGAGCCCCAGCATTTT. This translates into CASSLEEGEPQHF. Full variable domain (missing parts from reference TRBV11-2 and TRBJ1-5): EAGVAQSPRYKIIEKRQSVAFWCNPISGHATLYWYQQILGQGPKLLIQFQNNGVVDDSQLPKDRFSAERLKGVDSTLKIQPAKLEDSAVYLCASSLEEGEPQHFGDGTRLSIL.

This chain links TRBV11-2 with TRBJ1-1, with D perhaps matching TRBD1 (6 bases). V was trimmed by 5 bases and J by 1 base, leaving 11 bases between them. CDR1 and CDR2 from the germline V gene are SGHAT and FQNNGV. CDR3 length equals 14 residues. CDR3 protein: CASSLRGRNTEAFF. CDR3 sequence (DNA): TGTGCCAGCAGCCTCAGGGGTCGGAACACTGAAGCTTTCTTT. Looking up the rest from reference TRBV11-2 and TRBJ1-1 gives the full variable domain: EAGVAQSPRYKIIEKRQSVAFWCNPISGHATLYWYQQILGQGPKLLIQFQNNGVVDDSQLPKDRFSAERLKGVDSTLKIQPAKLEDSAVYLCASSLRGRNTEAFFGQGTRLTVV.

The chain combines TRBV29-1 with TRBJ1-1; no firm D call. This CDR3 contains 14 residues. From germline, CDR1 is SQVTM and CDR2 ANQGSEA. The V end was cut by 6 bases, the J end by 3 bases, with 17 bases between. This chain's CDR3 is CSVERTAWDTEAFF. As DNA, the CDR3 is TGCAGCGTAGAGCGGACGGCCTGGGACACTGAAGCTTTCTTT.

This chain uses TRBV7-3 with TRBJ2-3; TRBD2 is a possible D gene (6 bases). Germline lookup yields CDR1 SGHTA and CDR2 FQGTGA. This CDR3 is built from 16 residues. Trimming took off 2 bases at V and 4 bases at J, with 16 bases between the two ends. CDR3 in amino acids: CASSLVGTLDPDTQYF. The CDR3 DNA follows: TGTGCCAGCAGCTTAGTAGGGACTTTGGACCCAGATACGCAGTATTTT.

The chain uses TRBV4-2 and TRBJ2-3; tentative D call: TRBD2 (6 bases). V gave up 0 bases and J gave up 2 bases, with 15 bases separating them. CDR3 length equals 17 residues. Germline CDR1 is LGHNA and CDR2 is YNFKEQ. The CDR3 coding sequence is TGTGCCAGCAGCCAAGATATACGGGAGTTCACCACAGATACGCAGTATTTT. It specifies CASSQDIREFTTDTQYF.

The rearrangement joins TRBV18 to TRBJ2-7, with TRBD1 matching over 7 bases. The CDR3 is made up of 14 amino acids. Germline V gene sequence: CDR1 KGHSH, CDR2 LQKENI. V shed 3 bases, J shed 0 bases, and the junction held 2 bases outside the gene matches. CDR3 DNA sequence: TGTGCCAGCTCACCCAGGGACAGCTCCTACGAGCAGTACTTC. Residues: CASSPRDSSYEQYF.

The genes are TRBV25-1 and TRBJ2-7; TRBD2 aligns across 16 bases. The CDR3 spans 17 residues. Unmatched junction bases numbered 9, after V lost 3 bases and J lost 7 bases. Germline CDR1 reads MGHDK; CDR2 reads SYGVNS. Here the CDR3 DNA reads TGTGCCAGCAGTGATCCGGGACTAGCGGGAGGGCTAAGAGAGCAGTACTTC. Its protein product is CASSDPGLAGGLREQYF.

The gene calls are TRBV5-1 and TRBJ2-3; 7 positions match TRBD1. Looked up from germline, CDR1 is SGHRS and CDR2 is YFSETQ. This CDR3 is built from 13 residues. With 7 bases clipped from V and 3 bases from J, the junction kept 5 bases outside the gene matches. Here the CDR3 DNA reads TGCGCCAGCTCGACACAGGGGACAGATACGCAGTATTTT. Its protein product is CASSTQGTDTQYF.

V gene TRBV19 combines with J gene TRBJ2-7; 10 bases map to TRBD1. This CDR3 is 15 amino acids long. CDR1 LNHDA and CDR2 SQIVND come from the germline V gene (reference sequence). J was trimmed by 4 bases and V by 3 bases; bases with no gene match: 6. CDR3: CASSMGQGRRYEQYF. The CDR3 region has the DNA TGTGCCAGTAGTATGGGACAGGGGAGACGGTACGAGCAGTACTTC.

This sequence joins TRBV6-6 and TRBJ1-4, with 9 bases aligning to TRBD1. Germline lookup yields CDR1 MNHNY and CDR2 SVGAGI (reference sequence). The CDR3 length is 14 residues. J gave up 5 bases and V 4 bases, and 2 bases lay outside the gene matches. CDR3 protein: CASSSDRGNEKLFF. The CDR3 nucleotides read TGTGCCAGCAGTTCCGACAGGGGGAATGAAAAACTGTTTTTT.

V and J are TRBV19 and TRBJ1-5; the D gene is possibly TRBD1 (5 bases). Per the germline V gene, CDR1 is LNHDA and CDR2 is SQIVND (reference sequence). The ends were cut back, 2 bases at V and 6 bases at J, with 8 bases in the middle. This CDR3 has 13 amino acids. DNA of the CDR3: TGTGCCAGTAGTATAAAGGGACTTCAGCCCCAGCATTTT. Residues: CASSIKGLQPQHF.

The chain couples TRBV19 to TRBJ1-2, with a weak D call TRBD1 (6 bases). Germline CDR1 and CDR2: LNHDA and SQIVND (reference sequence). Trimming took 5 bases from V and 5 from J, leaving 15 bases between them. This CDR3 is built from 14 residues. The DNA of the CDR3 is TGTGCCAGTAGTTCGTACAGGGCAGGGTATGGCTACACCTTC. Encoded protein: CASSSYRAGYGYTF.

The genes are TRBV7-3 and TRBJ2-1; D not certain. The CDR3 length is 15 residues. Trimming left V 5 bases short and J 3 bases short, with 14 bases between. Germline loops: CDR1 SGHTA, CDR2 FQGTGA. The CDR3 coding sequence is TGTGCCAGCAGCCCGATAGCTTTTGACTACAATGAGCAGTTCTTC. Translating it yields CASSPIAFDYNEQFF.

The V gene is TRBV6-5, the J gene TRBJ1-1; 7 nucleotides align to TRBD1. CDR1 and CDR2 (germline): MNHEY, SVGAGI. Germline trimming cut 6 bases from V and 6 bases from J; bases unmatched to any gene: 7. This CDR3 has 13 residues. The CDR3 DNA reads as TGTGCCAGCAGGAGGGGGCTTAACTCTGAAGCTTTCTTT. Translating it yields CASRRGLNSEAFF.

This chain joins TRBV11-2 and TRBJ2-7; perhaps TRBD2 as D (5 bases). This CDR3 has 13 amino acids. Germline lookup yields CDR1 SGHAT and CDR2 FQNNGV. Trimming shortened V by 4 bases and J by 3 bases, and 10 bases separated the two germline ends. The CDR3 DNA sequence: TGTGCCAGCAGCTCGTGGACTGACTACGAGCAGTACTTC. This encodes CASSSWTDYEQYF.

The rearrangement uses TRBV7-2 and TRBJ2-7, with D possibly being TRBD2 (5 bases). CDR3 length equals 15 residues. Germline V gene lookup returns CDR1 SGHTA and CDR2 FQGNSA. V was cut by 3 bases and J by 5 bases, with 17 bases left in between. CDR3 DNA sequence: TGTGCCAGCAGCTTCGCCCTACTAGGCCTCGACGAGCAGTACTTC. Translation: CASSFALLGLDEQYF.

The gene calls are TRBV29-1 and TRBJ2-3, with TRBD2 identical over 8 bases. This CDR3 is built from 15 residues. Germline V gives CDR1 SQVTM, CDR2 ANQGSEA. The V and J ends lost 4 bases and 2 bases, in that order; junction bases with no gene match: 8. Written as DNA, the CDR3 is TGCAGCGTTGGGGGACTAGGGACTAACACAGATACGCAGTATTTT. Its protein is CSVGGLGTNTDTQYF.

This clone was seen once. The V gene is TRBV27, the J gene TRBJ2-7, with 8 bases lining up with TRBD1. Germline values: CDR1 MNHEY, CDR2 SMNVEV (reference sequence). The CDR3 contains 14 residues. V shed 3 bases and J 3 bases; nucleotides not matched to a gene: 4. The CDR3 spells CASSFRTGFYEQYF. The CDR3 DNA reads as TGTGCCAGCAGTTTTAGGACAGGGTTCTACGAGCAGTACTTC.

The chain couples TRBV5-1 to TRBJ2-3; 11 bases align to TRBD2. This CDR3 spans 15 amino acids. Germline CDR1 SGHRS, CDR2 YFSETQ. V was clipped by 0 bases and J by 5 bases; unmatched bases: 2. The DNA of the CDR3 is TGCGCCAGCAGCTTGGAACTAGCGGGAGTAGATACGCAGTATTTT. Its translation: CASSLELAGVDTQYF.